This TCR beta chain was sequenced in a study of blood T cell repertoires in COVID-19. Study information: Sites across the United States, Italy and Spain contributed samples from acute and convalescent COVID-19. From T cells, B-cell-depleted T cells, or PBMCs came the material, which was cDNA or gDNA.

As processed by the authors: For nucleated cells, counts were estimated from reference gene primer amplification. Sequencing was performed with immunoSEQ multiplex PCR; in TCRdb, only in-frame clones are kept and a portion is missing. V, J and clone size derive from that table, while D and trimming were established from the DNA sequence. In the table there are approximately 240,000 clones, approximately 83% of which are singletons. Followed over time, Seattle patients had been enrolled while infection was active. The clonotype was recovered from a woman between 25 and 40 years old with COVID-19, enrolled during active disease. The sequenced material came from peripheral blood.

As DNA, the CDR3 is TGTGCCAGCACCCCAACAGGGCTCTATGGCTACACCTTC. This gives the protein CASTPTGLYGYTF. V and J are TRBV9 and TRBJ1-2; D is perhaps TRBD1 (6 bases). Germline values: CDR1 SGDLS, CDR2 YYNGEE. The CDR3 is made up of 13 amino acids. Trimming shortened V by 6 bases and J by 4 bases, and 13 bases separated the two germline ends.